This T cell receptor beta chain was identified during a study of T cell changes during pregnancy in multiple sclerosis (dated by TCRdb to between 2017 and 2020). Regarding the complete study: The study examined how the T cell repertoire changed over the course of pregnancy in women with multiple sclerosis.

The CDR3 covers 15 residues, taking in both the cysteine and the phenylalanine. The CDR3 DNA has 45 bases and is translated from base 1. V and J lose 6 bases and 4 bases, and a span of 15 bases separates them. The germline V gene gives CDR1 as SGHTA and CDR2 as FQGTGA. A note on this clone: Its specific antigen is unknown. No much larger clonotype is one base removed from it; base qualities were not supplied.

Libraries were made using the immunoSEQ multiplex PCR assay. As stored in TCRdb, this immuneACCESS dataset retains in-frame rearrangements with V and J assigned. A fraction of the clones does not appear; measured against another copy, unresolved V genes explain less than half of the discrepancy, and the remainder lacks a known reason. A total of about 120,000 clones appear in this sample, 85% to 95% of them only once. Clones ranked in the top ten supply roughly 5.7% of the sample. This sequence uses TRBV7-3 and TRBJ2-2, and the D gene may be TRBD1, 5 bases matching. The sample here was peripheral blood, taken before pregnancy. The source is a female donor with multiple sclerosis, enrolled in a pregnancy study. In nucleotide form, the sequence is TGTGCCAGCAGTAAACAGGCTCGAGGCACCGGGGAGCTGTTTTTT. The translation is CASSKQARGTGELFF. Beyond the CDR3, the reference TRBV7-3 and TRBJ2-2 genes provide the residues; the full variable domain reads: GAGVSQTPSNKVTEKGKYVELRCDPISGHTALYWYRQSLGQGPEFLIYFQGTGAADDSGLPNDRFFAVRPEGSVSTLKIQRTERGDSAVYLCASSKQARGTGELFFGEGSRLTVL.